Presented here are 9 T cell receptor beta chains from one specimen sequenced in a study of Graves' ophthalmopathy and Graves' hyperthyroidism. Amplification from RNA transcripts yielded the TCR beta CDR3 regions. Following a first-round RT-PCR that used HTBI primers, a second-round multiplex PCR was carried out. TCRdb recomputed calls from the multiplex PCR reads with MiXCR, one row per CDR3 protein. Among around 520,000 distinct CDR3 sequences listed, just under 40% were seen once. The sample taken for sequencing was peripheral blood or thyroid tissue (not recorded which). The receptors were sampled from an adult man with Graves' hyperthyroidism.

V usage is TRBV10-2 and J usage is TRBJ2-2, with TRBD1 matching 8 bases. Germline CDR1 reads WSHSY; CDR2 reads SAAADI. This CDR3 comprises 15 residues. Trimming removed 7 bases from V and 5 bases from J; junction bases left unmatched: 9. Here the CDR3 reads CASKTGDGLTGELFF. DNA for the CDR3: TGCGCCAGCAAGACAGGGGATGGGTTGACCGGGGAGCTGTTTTTT.

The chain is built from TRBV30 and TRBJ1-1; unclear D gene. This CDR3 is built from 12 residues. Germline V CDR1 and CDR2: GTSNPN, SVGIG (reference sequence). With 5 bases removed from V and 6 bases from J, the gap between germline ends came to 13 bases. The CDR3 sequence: CAWSPSWAEAFF. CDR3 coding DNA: TGTGCCTGGTCCCCTTCGTGGGCTGAAGCTTTCTTT.

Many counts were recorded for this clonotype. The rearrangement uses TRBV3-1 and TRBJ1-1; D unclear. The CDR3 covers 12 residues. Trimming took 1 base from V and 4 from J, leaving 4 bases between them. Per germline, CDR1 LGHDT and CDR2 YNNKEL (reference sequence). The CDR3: CASSQALTEAFF. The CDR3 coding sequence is TGTGCCAGCAGCCAAGCTCTCACTGAAGCTTTCTTT.

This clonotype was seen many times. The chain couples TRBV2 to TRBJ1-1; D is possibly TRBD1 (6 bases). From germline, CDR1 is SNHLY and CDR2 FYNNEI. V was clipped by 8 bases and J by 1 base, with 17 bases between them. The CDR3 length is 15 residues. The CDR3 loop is CASRSRDTGNTEAFF. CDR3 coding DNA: TGTGCCAGCCGGTCCCGGGACACGGGGAACACTGAAGCTTTCTTT.

In nucleotides, the CDR3 is TGTGCCAGCAGTGAATGGGGAGCGAACACTGAAGCTTTCTTT. It specifies CASSEWGANTEAFF. The chain links TRBV2 to TRBJ1-1; D gene ambiguous. CDR1 and CDR2 (germline): SNHLY, FYNNEI. Trimming removed 2 bases at V and 1 base at J, with 8 bases between. CDR3 length equals 14 residues. Combining the CDR3 with reference TRBV2 and TRBJ1-1 gives the whole variable domain EPEVTQTPSHQVTQMGQEVILRCVPISNHLYFYWYRQILGQKVEFLVSFYNNEISEKSEIFDDQFSVERPDGSNFTLKIRSTKLEDSAMYFCASSEWGANTEAFFGQGTRLTVV.

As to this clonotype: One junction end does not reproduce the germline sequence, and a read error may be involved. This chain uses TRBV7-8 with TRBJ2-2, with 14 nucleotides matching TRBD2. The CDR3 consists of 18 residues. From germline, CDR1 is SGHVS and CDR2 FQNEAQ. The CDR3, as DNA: TGCGCCAGCAGCCAGAGGGGGACTAGCGGGGGCGTAACCGGGGAGCTGTTTTTT. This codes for CASSQRGTSGGVTGELFF.

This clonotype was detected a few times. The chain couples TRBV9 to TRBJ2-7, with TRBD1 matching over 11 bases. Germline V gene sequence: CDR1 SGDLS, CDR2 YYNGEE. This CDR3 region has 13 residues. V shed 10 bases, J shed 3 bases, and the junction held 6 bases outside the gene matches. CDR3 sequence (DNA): TGTGCCGTCGTTGGGACAGGGGGCTACGAGCAGTACTTC. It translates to CAVVGTGGYEQYF.

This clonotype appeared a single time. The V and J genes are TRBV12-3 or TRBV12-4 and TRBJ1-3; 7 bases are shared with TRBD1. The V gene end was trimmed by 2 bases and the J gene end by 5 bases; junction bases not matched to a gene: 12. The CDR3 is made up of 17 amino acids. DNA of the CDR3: TGTGCCAGCAGTTTATATCCCGTCAGGGGGGGAAGAAACACCATATATTTT. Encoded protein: CASSLYPVRGGRNTIYF.

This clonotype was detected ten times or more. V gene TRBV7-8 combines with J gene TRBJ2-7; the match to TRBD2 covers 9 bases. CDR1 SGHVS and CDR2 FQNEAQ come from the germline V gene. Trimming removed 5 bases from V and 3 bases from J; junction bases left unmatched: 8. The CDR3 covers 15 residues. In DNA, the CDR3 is TGTGCCAGCAGCCTACCCAGCGGGGGGTACTACGAGCAGTACTTC. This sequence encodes CASSLPSGGYYEQYF.